This record looks at one T cell receptor (beta chain) sequence and its context. The antigen remains undetermined. Arm-PCR of CDR3 regions with iRepertoire HTBI primers generated TCR beta libraries. TCRdb processed the multiplex PCR reads anew with MiXCR; each CDR3 protein has one entry. This sample has around 500,000 distinct CDR3 sequences, with approximately 13% found just once. These data come from a study of regulatory T cells in long-lasting Graves disease. The study, taken as a whole, reports: Persistent disease preferred TRBV28, TRBJ1-2 and TRBJ2-5.

Regarding time point: newly diagnosed GD, antithyroid drugs for less than 3 months. There was RNA extracted from PBMCs, and the TCR library was made from it. Trimming took 0 bases from V and 3 from J, leaving 13 bases between them. The CDR3 is 16 residues long. Germline V gene sequence: CDR1 SGDLS, CDR2 YYNGEE. This same sample was also taken into another study, of T cells in Graves' hyperthyroidism and ophthalmopathy.

The chain employs TRBV9 and TRBJ2-1; D uncertain. This clonotype was sampled from a young man with Graves disease. The starting material was peripheral blood mononuclear cells (PBMCs), obtained at new diagnosis, from a patient treated with antithyroid drugs. The CDR3 here is CASSVVEGGYYNEQFF. As DNA, the CDR3 is TGTGCCAGCAGCGTAGTCGAAGGCGGATACTACAATGAGCAGTTCTTC.